Shown below are 5 T cell receptor beta chains from a single sample sequenced in a study of shared clonotypes between healthy human individuals (dated by TCRdb to 2018 to 2021). Libraries were prepared through the immunoSEQ multiplex PCR assay. In its TCRdb copy, this immuneACCESS table keeps in-frame sequences only and misses some clones. Where compared with another copy, unresolved V genes explain less than half of these, and the others have no known cause. Here the sample has about 2 million clones; over 85% occur a single time. The ten largest account for 0.85% to 1.2% of the sample. For the CD8 naive samples, CD45RO-negative cells were positively selected for CCR7, yielding a CD45RA+CCR7+ population from which TemRA cells were excluded. Sequenced: naive CD8+ T cells sorted from blood. Interpreted using the paper, the cell subset or site label stands for: CD45RA+CCR7+. These receptor sequences come from a young man in good health.

The rearrangement uses TRBV4-3 and TRBJ2-7; D could derive from TRBD1 or TRBD2 (5 bases each). V gave up 1 base and J gave up 1 base, with 17 bases separating them. This CDR3 is built from 17 residues. Germline CDR1 is LGHNA and CDR2 is YSLEER. Here the CDR3 DNA reads TGCGCCAGCAGCCAAGGTGCTCCCGGGACGGTATCCTACGAGCAGTACTTC. The encoded protein is CASSQGAPGTVSYEQYF.

The chain recombines TRBV4-1 with TRBJ2-1; no reliable D call. The ends were cut back, 6 bases at V and 12 bases at J, with 12 bases in the middle. CDR1 and CDR2 (germline): MGHRA, YSYEKL. This CDR3 is 11 amino acids long. This chain's CDR3 is CASSSTYGQFF. The CDR3 DNA follows: TGCGCCAGCAGTTCTACGTACGGGCAGTTCTTC.

The chain combines TRBV28 with TRBJ1-1; a possible D gene is TRBD1 (5 bases). From germline, CDR1 is MDHEN and CDR2 SYDVKM. V was trimmed by 2 bases and J by 13 bases, leaving 23 bases between them. The CDR3 spans 15 residues. CDR3: CASSLRQGVTLKLFF. For the CDR3, the DNA is TGTGCCAGCAGTTTAAGGCAGGGAGTAACACTGAAGCTTTTCTTT.

The V gene is TRBV4-1, the J gene TRBJ2-5; 7 bases are shared with TRBD1. The germline gives CDR1 MGHRA, CDR2 YSYEKL. J was trimmed by 2 bases and V by 2 bases; bases with no gene match: 11. The CDR3 is made up of 17 amino acids. CDR3 DNA: TGCGCCAGCAGCCAATCCATCCCGGGACAGCTACAAGAGACCCAGTACTTC. It is translated as CASSQSIPGQLQETQYF.

The chain uses TRBV9 and TRBJ1-2; possible D gene TRBD1, 6 bases. Germline V gene lookup returns CDR1 SGDLS and CDR2 YYNGEE. Between the trimmed V and J ends, which lost 2 bases and 6 bases, there was a span of 17 bases. The CDR3 is 15 amino acids. In DNA form, the CDR3 reads TGTGCCAGCAGCGTGCCGGGGGCACCTCAGGATGGCTACACCTTC. As protein: CASSVPGAPQDGYTF.